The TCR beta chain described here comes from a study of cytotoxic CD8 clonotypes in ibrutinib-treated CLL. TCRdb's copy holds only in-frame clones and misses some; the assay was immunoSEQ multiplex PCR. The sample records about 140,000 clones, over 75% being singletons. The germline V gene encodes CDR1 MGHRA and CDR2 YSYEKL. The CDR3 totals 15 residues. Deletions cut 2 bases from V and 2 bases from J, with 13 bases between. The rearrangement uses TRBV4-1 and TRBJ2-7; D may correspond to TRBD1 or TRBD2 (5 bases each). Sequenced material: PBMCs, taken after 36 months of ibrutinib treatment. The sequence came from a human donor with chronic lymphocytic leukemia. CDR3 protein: CASSQKGAGAYEQYF. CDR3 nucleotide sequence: TGCGCCAGCAGCCAAAAAGGGGCCGGGGCCTACGAGCAGTACTTC.